The sequence of this T cell receptor beta chain was determined in a study of cytomegalovirus exposure and HLA in healthy donors. This clone appeared a single time. Its antigen is unidentified. The germline gene is not matched at one end of the junction; a read error may be the cause. Study results and limitations: In all likelihood, a cluster of highly shared sequence variants was a sequencing artifact. A later analysis revealed that TCR association rates differed between HLA loci, peaking at DRB1 and bottoming out at HLA-C.

The PCR had 60 Vbeta and 13 Jbeta primers. Sequenced by immunoSEQ multiplex PCR; TCRdb stores in-frame clones only, minus some. The repertoire holds 100,000 to 150,000 clones, with around 79% as singletons. The CDR3 length is 11 residues. The germline V gene has CDR1 SEHNR and CDR2 FQNEAQ (reference sequence). This chain connects TRBV7-9 to TRBJ2-7, with 9 bases matching TRBD1. The receptor was isolated from a middle-aged woman in good health and CMV-seronegative. Sequenced sample: PBMCs. Written as DNA, the CDR3 is TGTGCCAGCAGCCCTGGACAGGGGTTGAGCTTC. This gives the protein CASSPGQGLSF.